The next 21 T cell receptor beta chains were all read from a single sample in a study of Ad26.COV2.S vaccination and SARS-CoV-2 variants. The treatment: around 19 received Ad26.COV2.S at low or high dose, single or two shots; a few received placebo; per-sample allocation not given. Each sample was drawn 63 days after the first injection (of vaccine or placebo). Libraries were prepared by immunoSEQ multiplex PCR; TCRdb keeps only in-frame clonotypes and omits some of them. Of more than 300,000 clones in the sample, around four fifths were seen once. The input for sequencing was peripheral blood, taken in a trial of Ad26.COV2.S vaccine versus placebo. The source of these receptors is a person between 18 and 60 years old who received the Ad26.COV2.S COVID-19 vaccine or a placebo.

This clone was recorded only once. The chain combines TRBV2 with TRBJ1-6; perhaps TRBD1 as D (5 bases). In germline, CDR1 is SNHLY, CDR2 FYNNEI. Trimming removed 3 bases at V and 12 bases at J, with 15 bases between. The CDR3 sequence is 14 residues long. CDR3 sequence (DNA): TGTGCCAGCAGTGAGGGGGGGAGGATTCGACCCCTCCACTTT. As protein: CASSEGGRIRPLHF. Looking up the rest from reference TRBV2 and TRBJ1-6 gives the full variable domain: EPEVTQTPSHQVTQMGQEVILRCVPISNHLYFYWYRQILGQKVEFLVSFYNNEISEKSEIFDDQFSVERPDGSNFTLKIRSTKLEDSAMYFCASSEGGRIRPLHFGNGTRLTVT.

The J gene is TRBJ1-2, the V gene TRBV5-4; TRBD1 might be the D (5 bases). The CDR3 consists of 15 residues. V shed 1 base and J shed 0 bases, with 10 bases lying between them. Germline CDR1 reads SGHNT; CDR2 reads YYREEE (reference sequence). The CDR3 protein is CASSLIRGANYGYTF. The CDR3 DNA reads TGTGCCAGCAGCTTGATTAGGGGAGCTAACTATGGCTACACCTTC.

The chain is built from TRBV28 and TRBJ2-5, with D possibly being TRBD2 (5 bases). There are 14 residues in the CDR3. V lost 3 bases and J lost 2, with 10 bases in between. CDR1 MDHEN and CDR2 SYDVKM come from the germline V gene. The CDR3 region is CASSLAQRQETQYF. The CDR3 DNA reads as TGTGCCAGCAGTTTGGCCCAGCGGCAAGAGACCCAGTACTTC.

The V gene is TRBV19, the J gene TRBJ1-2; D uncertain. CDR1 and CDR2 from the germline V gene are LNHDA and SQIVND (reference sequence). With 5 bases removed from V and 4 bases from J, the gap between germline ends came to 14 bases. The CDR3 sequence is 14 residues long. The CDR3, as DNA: TGTGCCAGTAGTCCCCCACCCCCTTCCTATGGCTACACCTTC. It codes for CASSPPPPSYGYTF.

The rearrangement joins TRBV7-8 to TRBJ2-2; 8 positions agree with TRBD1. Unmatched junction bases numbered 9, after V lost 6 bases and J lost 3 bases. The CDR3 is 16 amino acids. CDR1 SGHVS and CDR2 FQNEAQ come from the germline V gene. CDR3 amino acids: CASSSKEDRDTGELFF. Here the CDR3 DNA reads TGTGCCAGCAGTTCCAAAGAGGACAGGGACACCGGGGAGCTGTTTTTT. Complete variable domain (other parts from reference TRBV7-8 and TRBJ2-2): GAGVSQSPRYKVAKRGQDVALRCDPISGHVSLFWYQQALGQGPEFLTYFQNEAQLDKSGLPSDRFFAERPEGSVSTLKIQRTQQEDSAVYLCASSSKEDRDTGELFFGEGSRLTVL.

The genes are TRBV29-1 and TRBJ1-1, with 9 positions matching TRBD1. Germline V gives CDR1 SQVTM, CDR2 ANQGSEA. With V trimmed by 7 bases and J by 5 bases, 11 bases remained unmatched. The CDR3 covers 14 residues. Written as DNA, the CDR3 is TGCAGCGCGGCTCCGGGACAGGGTTATACTGAAGCTTTCTTT. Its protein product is CSAAPGQGYTEAFF.

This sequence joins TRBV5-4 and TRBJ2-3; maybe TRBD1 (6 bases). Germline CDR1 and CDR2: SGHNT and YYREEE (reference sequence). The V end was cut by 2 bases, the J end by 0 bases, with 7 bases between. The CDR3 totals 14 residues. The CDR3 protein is CASSLRGSTDTQYF. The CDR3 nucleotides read TGTGCCAGCAGCTTAAGGGGGAGCACAGATACGCAGTATTTT.

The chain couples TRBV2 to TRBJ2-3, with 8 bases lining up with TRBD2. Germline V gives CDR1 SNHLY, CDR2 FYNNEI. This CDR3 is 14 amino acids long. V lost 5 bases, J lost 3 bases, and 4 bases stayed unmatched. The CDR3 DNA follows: TGTGCCAGCAGTCTCACTAGCGGAACAGATACGCAGTATTTT. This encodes CASSLTSGTDTQYF.

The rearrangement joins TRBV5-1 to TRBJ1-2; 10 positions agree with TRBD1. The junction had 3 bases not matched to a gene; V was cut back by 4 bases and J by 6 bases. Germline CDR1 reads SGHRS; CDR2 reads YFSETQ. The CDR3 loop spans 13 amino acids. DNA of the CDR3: TGCGCCAGCAGCAAGGGACAGGGGAATGGCTACACCTTC. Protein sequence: CASSKGQGNGYTF.

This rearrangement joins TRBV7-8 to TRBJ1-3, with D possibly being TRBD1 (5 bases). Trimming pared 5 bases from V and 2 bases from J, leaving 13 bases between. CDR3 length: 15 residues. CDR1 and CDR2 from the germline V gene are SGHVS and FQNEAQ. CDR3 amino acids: CASSASRGTGNTIYF. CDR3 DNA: TGTGCCAGCAGCGCCAGTCGGGGGACTGGAAACACCATATATTTT.

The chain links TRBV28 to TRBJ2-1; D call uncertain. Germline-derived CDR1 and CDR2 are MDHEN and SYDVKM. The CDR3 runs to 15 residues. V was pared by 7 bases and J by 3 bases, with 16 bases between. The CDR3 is CASTPMGMNYNEQFF. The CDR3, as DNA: TGTGCCAGCACCCCCATGGGGATGAACTACAATGAGCAGTTCTTC.

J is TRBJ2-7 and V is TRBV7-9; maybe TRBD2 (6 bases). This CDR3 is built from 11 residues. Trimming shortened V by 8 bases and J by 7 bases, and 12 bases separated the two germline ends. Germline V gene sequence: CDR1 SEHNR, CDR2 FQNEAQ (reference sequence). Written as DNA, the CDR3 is TGTGCCAGCGGGCGGGGAACAGAGCAGTACTTC. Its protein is CASGRGTEQYF.

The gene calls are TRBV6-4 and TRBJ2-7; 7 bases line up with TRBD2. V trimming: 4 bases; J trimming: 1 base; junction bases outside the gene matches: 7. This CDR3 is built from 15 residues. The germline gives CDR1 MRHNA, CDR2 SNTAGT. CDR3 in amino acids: CASSAEAGPSYEQYF. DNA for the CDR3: TGTGCCAGCAGTGCGGAAGCGGGGCCATCCTACGAGCAGTACTTC.

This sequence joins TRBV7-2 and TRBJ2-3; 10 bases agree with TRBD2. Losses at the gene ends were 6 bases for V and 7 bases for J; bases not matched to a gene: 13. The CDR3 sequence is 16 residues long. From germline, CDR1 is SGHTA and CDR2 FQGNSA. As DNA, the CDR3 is TGTGCCAGCAGGCCCCTAGCGGGGGCCAATCTATATACGCAGTATTTT. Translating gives CASRPLAGANLYTQYF.

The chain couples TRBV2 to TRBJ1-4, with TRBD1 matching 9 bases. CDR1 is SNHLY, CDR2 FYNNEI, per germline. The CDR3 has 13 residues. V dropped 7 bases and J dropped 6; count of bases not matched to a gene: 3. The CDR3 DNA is TGTGCCAGCAAAGGGACAGGGTATGAAAAACTGTTTTTT. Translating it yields CASKGTGYEKLFF.

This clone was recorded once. This CDR3 reads CASSDRGSNQPQHF. CDR3 in DNA: TGTGCCAGCAGCGACAGGGGTAGCAATCAGCCCCAGCATTTT. V gene TRBV9 combines with J gene TRBJ1-5; the match to TRBD1 covers 7 bases. The ends lost 3 bases at V and 0 bases at J; junction bases unmatched: 0. The CDR3 is 14 amino acids. CDR1 and CDR2 (germline): SGDLS, YYNGEE.

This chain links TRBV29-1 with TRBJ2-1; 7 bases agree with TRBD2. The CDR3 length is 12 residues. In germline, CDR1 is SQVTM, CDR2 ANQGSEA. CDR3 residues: CRGGSRENEQFF. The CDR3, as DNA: TGCAGGGGGGGGTCTCGCGAAAATGAGCAGTTCTTC.

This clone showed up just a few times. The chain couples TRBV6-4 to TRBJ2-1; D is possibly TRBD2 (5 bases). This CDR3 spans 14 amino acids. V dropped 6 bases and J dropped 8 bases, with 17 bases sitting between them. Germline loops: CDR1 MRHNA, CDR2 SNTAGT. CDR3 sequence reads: CASSFRPSSDEQFF. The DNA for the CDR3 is TGTGCCAGCAGCTTTCGCCCTAGCAGCGATGAGCAGTTCTTC.

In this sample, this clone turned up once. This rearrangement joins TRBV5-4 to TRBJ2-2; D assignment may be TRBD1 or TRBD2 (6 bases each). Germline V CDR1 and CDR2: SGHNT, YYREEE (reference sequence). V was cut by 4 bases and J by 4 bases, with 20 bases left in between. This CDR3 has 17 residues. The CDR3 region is CASSLPGGYSSTGELFF. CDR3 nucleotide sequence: TGTGCCAGCAGCCTCCCCGGGGGCTACTCTTCCACCGGGGAGCTGTTTTTT.

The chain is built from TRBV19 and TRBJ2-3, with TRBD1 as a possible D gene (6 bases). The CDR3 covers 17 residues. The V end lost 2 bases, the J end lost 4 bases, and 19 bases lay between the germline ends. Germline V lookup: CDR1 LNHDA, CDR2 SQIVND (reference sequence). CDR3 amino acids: CASSIPAGAQGSDTQYF. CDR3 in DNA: TGTGCCAGTAGTATACCCGCAGGGGCGCAAGGTTCAGATACGCAGTATTTT.

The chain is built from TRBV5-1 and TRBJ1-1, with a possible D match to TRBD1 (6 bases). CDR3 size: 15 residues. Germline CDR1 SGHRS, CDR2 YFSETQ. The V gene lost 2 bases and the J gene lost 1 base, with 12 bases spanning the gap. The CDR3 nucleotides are TGCGCCAGCAGCTTCCAGGGGCCGCGGAACACTGAAGCTTTCTTT. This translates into CASSFQGPRNTEAFF.